This T cell receptor (beta chain) was captured in a study of blood T cell repertoires in COVID-19. Regarding this clone: At one of its ends the junction is not consistent with the germline gene, which may arise from a read error.

Sequencing used immunoSEQ multiplex PCR; TCRdb keeps in-frame clones, though not all of them. The sample lists 200,000 to 250,000 clones, 85% to 90% seen once, with 10% in the top ten. CDR1 is MNHNY, CDR2 SVGAGI, per germline (reference sequence). This CDR3 has 13 residues. Material: peripheral blood. V gene TRBV6-6 combines with J gene TRBJ2-7, with TRBD1 matching 7 bases. This TCR came from a woman aged 50 to 65 with COVID-19, enrolled during active disease. The CDR3 loop reads CASSDSHRGEQYF. The DNA of the CDR3 is TGTGCCAGCAGTGACTCTCACAGGGGCGAGCAGTACTTC.